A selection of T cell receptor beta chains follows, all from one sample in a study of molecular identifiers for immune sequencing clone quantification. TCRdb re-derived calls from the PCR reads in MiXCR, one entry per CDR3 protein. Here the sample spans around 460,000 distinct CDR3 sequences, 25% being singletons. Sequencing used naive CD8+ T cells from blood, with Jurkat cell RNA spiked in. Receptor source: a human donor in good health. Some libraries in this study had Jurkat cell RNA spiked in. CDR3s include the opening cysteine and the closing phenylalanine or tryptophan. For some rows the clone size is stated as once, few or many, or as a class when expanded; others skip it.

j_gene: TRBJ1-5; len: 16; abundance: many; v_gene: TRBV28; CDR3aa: CASSSSGTGGNQPQHF
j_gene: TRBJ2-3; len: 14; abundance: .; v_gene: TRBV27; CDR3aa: CASTGDSGTDTQYF
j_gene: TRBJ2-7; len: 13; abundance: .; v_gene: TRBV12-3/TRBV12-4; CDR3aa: CASSLTGHGEQYF
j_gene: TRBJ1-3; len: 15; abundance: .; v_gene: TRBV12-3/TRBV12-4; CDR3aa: CASTPDGTSGNTIYF
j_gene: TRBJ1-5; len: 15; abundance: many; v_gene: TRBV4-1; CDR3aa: CASSHIQGSNQPQHF
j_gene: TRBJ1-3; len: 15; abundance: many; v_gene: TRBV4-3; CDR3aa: CASSEGTASGNTIYF
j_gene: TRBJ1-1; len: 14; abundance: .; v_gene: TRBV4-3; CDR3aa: CASSLSRVNTEAFF
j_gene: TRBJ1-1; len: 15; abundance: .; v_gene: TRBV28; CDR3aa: CASSFRGVSNTEAFF
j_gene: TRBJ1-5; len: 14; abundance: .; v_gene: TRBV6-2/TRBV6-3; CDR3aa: CASSPDRGGQPQHF
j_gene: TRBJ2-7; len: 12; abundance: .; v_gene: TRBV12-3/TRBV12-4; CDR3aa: CASSSPSQLEYF
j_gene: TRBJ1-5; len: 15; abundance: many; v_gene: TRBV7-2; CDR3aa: CASSLDRSRGQPQHF
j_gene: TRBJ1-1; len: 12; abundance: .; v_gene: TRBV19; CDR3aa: CASKSGVTEAFF
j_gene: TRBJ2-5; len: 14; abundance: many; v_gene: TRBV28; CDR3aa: CASSIDRNQETQYF
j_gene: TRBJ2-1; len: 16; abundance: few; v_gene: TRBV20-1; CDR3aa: CSARELGGTGNNEQFF
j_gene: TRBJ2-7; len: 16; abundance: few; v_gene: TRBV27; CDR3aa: CASSAGGLAGGYEQYF
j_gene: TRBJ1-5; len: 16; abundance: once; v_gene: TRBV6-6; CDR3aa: CAGSPETGRFRASQHF
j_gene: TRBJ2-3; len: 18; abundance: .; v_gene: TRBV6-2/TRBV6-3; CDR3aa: CASSSLSGLAGDTDTQYF
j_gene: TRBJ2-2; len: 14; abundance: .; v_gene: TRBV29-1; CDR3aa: CSVDGGVNPGKLFF
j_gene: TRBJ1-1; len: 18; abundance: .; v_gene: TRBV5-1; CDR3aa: CASIASSGENLMNTEAFF
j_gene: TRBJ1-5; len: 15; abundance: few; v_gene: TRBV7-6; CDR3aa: CASSLGSHSNQPQHF
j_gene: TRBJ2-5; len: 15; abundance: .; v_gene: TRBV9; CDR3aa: CASSVESLGAETQYF
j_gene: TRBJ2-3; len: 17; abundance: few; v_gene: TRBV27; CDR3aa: CASSLSGQGTYTDTQYF
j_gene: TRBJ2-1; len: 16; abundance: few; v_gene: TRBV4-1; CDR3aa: CASSLTLAASYNEQFF